One and the same sample provided the 17 T cell receptor beta chains below, sequenced in a study of vaccination and CD4 T cells after COVID-19. Treatment reported: roughly 10-day PBMC culture with coronavirus spike peptide pools or control peptides (ViraFEST assay). Pre-COVID-19 pandemic sampling (2011-2018) yielded the unexposed donor's CD4+ T cells. These receptors have no known antigen. The assay that was used to sequence DNA from cultured CD4+ T cells was the Oncomine TCR Beta short-read assay. TCRdb analysed the PCR reads with MiXCR anew, one entry per CDR3 protein. The table has approximately 7,200 distinct CDR3 sequences, about 36% seen once. Sample: CD4+ T cells from blood, cultured in vitro. Source of these receptors: a human donor in good health.

J is TRBJ1-2 and V is TRBV30, with D possibly matching TRBD1 (5 bases). Germline CDR1 is GTSNPN and CDR2 is SVGIG (reference sequence). There are 11 residues in the CDR3. Between the trimmed V and J ends, which lost 4 bases and 5 bases, there was a span of 8 bases. As DNA, the CDR3 is TGTGCCTGGACAACAGGTTATGGCTACACCTTC. Translated: CAWTTGYGYTF. Using reference TRBV30 and TRBJ1-2 for the parts outside the CDR3, the full variable domain is SQTIHQWPATLVQPVGSPLSLECTVEGTSNPNLYWYRQAAGRGLQLLFYSVGIGQISSEVPQNLSASRPQDRQFILSSKKLLLSDSGFYLCAWTTGYGYTFGSGTRLTVV.

The rearrangement joins TRBV9 to TRBJ1-1; D is uncertain. This CDR3 comprises 12 residues. The V end was cut by 7 bases, the J end by 4 bases, with 11 bases between. Germline lookup yields CDR1 SGDLS and CDR2 YYNGEE. DNA of the CDR3: TGTGCCAGCGGAAACAGCGTCACTGAAGCTTTCTTT. Protein: CASGNSVTEAFF.

The V call is TRBV3-1, the J call TRBJ1-6, with D uncertain. Trimming left V 1 base short and J 10 bases short, with 8 bases between. This CDR3 has 13 amino acids. CDR1 and CDR2 (germline): LGHDT, YNNKEL (reference sequence). CDR3 sequence: CASSQAVASPLHF. Written as DNA, the CDR3 is TGTGCCAGCAGCCAAGCAGTAGCCTCACCCCTCCACTTT.

The sample holds a few counts of this clonotype. The rearrangement joins TRBV7-9 to TRBJ1-5; 7 bases align to TRBD1. The CDR3 is 15 residues long. V lost 1 base, J lost 6 bases, and 6 bases stayed unmatched. Per the germline V gene, CDR1 is SEHNR and CDR2 is FQNEAQ (reference sequence). CDR3 residues: CASSLGRGVVQPQHF. The CDR3 region has the DNA TGTGCCAGCAGCTTAGGCAGGGGGGTGGTTCAGCCCCAGCATTTT.

The rearrangement links TRBV6-1 to TRBJ1-5; tentatively, D is TRBD1 (5 bases). The CDR3 loop spans 15 amino acids. The V end lost 7 bases, the J end lost 2 bases, and 15 bases lay between the germline ends. Germline V gene data show CDR1 as MNHNS and CDR2 as SASEGT. CDR3 loop: CASTAGSSGNQPQHF. CDR3 DNA sequence: TGTGCCAGCACTGCAGGGAGTAGCGGCAATCAGCCCCAGCATTTT.

This clonotype showed up just a few times. V usage is TRBV12-3 or TRBV12-4 and J usage is TRBJ1-2, with D hard to call. Trimming removed 9 bases at V and 8 bases at J, with 10 bases between. The CDR3 runs 10 residues. The CDR3 is CASGGLGYTF. The CDR3 DNA is TGTGCCAGTGGTGGGTTGGGCTACACCTTC.

This clonotype was counted a few times. The chain joins TRBV7-2 to TRBJ2-2, with TRBD1 matching 9 bases. V dropped 4 bases and J dropped 4; count of bases not matched to a gene: 4. Germline CDR1 and CDR2: SGHTA and FQGNSA. The CDR3 is 15 amino acids. The CDR3 loop is CASSWGQGRTGELFF. CDR3 sequence (DNA): TGTGCCAGCAGCTGGGGACAGGGACGCACCGGGGAGCTGTTTTTT.

This clonotype was observed a single time. The chain couples TRBV6-1 to TRBJ2-3, with a tentative D call TRBD2 (5 bases). This CDR3 is built from 13 residues. With 6 bases removed from V and 0 bases from J, the gap between germline ends came to 7 bases. Looked up from germline, CDR1 is MNHNS and CDR2 is SASEGT. In DNA form, the CDR3 reads TGTGCCAGCAGGCCGGGAAGCACAGATACGCAGTATTTT. It yields the protein CASRPGSTDTQYF.

The rearrangement uses TRBV15 and TRBJ2-5; weak D call: TRBD1 (5 bases). Germline V gene lookup returns CDR1 LNHNV and CDR2 YYDKDF (reference sequence). This CDR3 has 12 amino acids. V lost 9 bases, J lost 3 bases, and 11 bases lay in between. This chain's CDR3 is CATSQGEETQYF. The DNA of the CDR3 is TGTGCCACTTCGCAGGGCGAAGAGACCCAGTACTTC.

CDR3 sequence (DNA): TGTGCCAGCTCTCTACAGGGAACAGATACGCAGTATTTT. It encodes CASSLQGTDTQYF. The chain recombines TRBV18 with TRBJ2-3, with a weak D call TRBD1 (6 bases). The CDR3 is 13 amino acids. V lost 6 bases, J lost 3 bases, and 10 bases lay in between. Germline CDR1 is KGHSH and CDR2 is LQKENI. Variable domain in full (rest from reference TRBV18 and TRBJ2-3): NAGVMQNPRHLVRRRGQEARLRCSPMKGHSHVYWYRQLPEEGLKFMVYLQKENIIDESGMPKERFSAEFPKEGPSILRIQQVVRGDSAAYFCASSLQGTDTQYFGPGTRLTVL.

The CDR3 sequence: CSARQETQYF. The CDR3 region has the DNA TGCAGTGCTAGACAAGAGACCCAGTACTTC. V gene TRBV20-1 combines with J gene TRBJ2-5; unclear D gene. The CDR3 has 10 residues. Germline CDR1 reads DFQATT; CDR2 reads SNEGSKA (reference sequence). V lost 2 bases to trimming and J lost 2 bases, with 0 bases between them.

The V gene is TRBV19, the J gene TRBJ2-7; D not certain. Germline CDR1 LNHDA, CDR2 SQIVND (reference sequence). The length of the CDR3 is 11 residues. Trimming pared 5 bases from V and 0 bases from J, leaving 2 bases between. CDR3 sequence (DNA): TGTGCCAGTAGTCCCTCCTACGAGCAGTACTTC. Its translation is CASSPSYEQYF.

A few counts support this clonotype. The chain has TRBV7-3 and TRBJ1-6, with TRBD1 matching 9 bases. V was pared by 4 bases and J by 9 bases, with 4 bases of the junction left unmatched. The CDR3 runs to 14 residues. The V gene's germline CDR1 is SGHTA and CDR2 FQGTGA. In DNA form, the CDR3 reads TGTGCCAGCAGCTCGGGGACAGGGTTTTCACCCCTCCACTTT. Amino acids: CASSSGTGFSPLHF.

This chain connects TRBV7-9 to TRBJ1-2, with unresolved D. Germline V gene lookup returns CDR1 SEHNR and CDR2 FQNEAQ (reference sequence). CDR3 length: 13 residues. Trimming stripped 1 base from V and 5 bases from J, with 8 bases between. The CDR3 sequence: CASSLVEEYGYTF. In nucleotides, the CDR3 is TGTGCCAGCAGCTTAGTCGAAGAATATGGCTACACCTTC. Complete variable domain (other parts from reference TRBV7-9 and TRBJ1-2): DTGVSQNPRHKITKRGQNVTFRCDPISEHNRLYWYRQTLGQGPEFLTYFQNEAQLEKSRLLSDRFSAERPKGSFSTLEIQRTEQGDSAMYLCASSLVEEYGYTFGSGTRLTVV.

This clonotype was observed a few times. The V call is TRBV7-3, the J call TRBJ2-1, with D possibly being TRBD1 (6 bases). The CDR3 loop spans 13 amino acids. With 5 bases removed from V and 9 bases from J, the gap between germline ends came to 14 bases. Germline V gives CDR1 SGHTA, CDR2 FQGTGA. CDR3 coding DNA: TGTGCCAGCAGCCTCACACAGGGTAGTGAGCAGTTCTTC. Translating it yields CASSLTQGSEQFF.

In this sample, this clonotype turned up a few times. This sequence joins TRBV12-5 and TRBJ2-7; D unclear. The V gene's germline CDR1 is LGHNT and CDR2 FRNRAP. There are 13 residues in the CDR3. Between the trimmed V and J ends, which lost 0 bases and 7 bases, there was a span of 10 bases. The CDR3 region is CASGLVGFGEQYF. The CDR3 DNA follows: TGTGCTAGTGGTTTGGTAGGGTTCGGAGAGCAGTACTTC.

The chain combines TRBV12-3 or TRBV12-4 with TRBJ2-1, with 9 bases matching TRBD2. The CDR3 runs to 16 residues. The V segment lost 7 bases and the J segment 8 bases; nucleotides outside the gene matches: 15. CDR3 residues: CASTLGWASGNHEQFF. CDR3 nucleotide sequence: TGTGCCAGCACCTTAGGGTGGGCTAGCGGGAACCATGAGCAGTTCTTC.